The 29 T cell receptor beta chains listed next were all sequenced from one sample in a study of technical replicates of blood from a handful of donors. Sequenced by immunoSEQ multiplex PCR; TCRdb stores in-frame clones only, minus some. The sample has about 84,000 clones; 93% are singletons. Sequencing was performed on T cells isolated from PBMCs. Receptors were obtained from a human donor in good health.

The V and J genes are TRBV6-1 and TRBJ1-1; TRBD1 agrees at 8 bases. The CDR3 has 16 amino acids. Germline trimming cut 3 bases from V and 7 bases from J; bases unmatched to any gene: 13. The germline CDR1 and CDR2 sequences are MNHNS and SASEGT. The CDR3 DNA reads TGTGCCAGCAGTGATTGGCGTGCACAGGGGGTAAGTGAAGCTTTCTTT. Protein sequence: CASSDWRAQGVSEAFF.

The chain couples TRBV2 to TRBJ1-5, with D unclear. The CDR3 has 17 residues. Trimming cost V 6 bases and J 0 bases, with 18 bases left between them. Germline loops: CDR1 SNHLY, CDR2 FYNNEI. CDR3 coding DNA: TGTGCCAGCAGGGGGTGGGGAGGCGACTATAGCAATCAGCCCCAGCATTTT. Protein product: CASRGWGGDYSNQPQHF.

This chain uses TRBV7-8 with TRBJ1-5; no clear D. The CDR3 runs 19 residues. The germline gives CDR1 SGHVS, CDR2 FQNEAQ. V gave up 2 bases and J gave up 3 bases, with 23 bases separating them. The CDR3 DNA reads TGTGCCAGCAGCTTATATCGGTTGTCTCGTTCCGAGGACAATCAGCCCCAGCATTTT. Translated: CASSLYRLSRSEDNQPQHF.

The chain employs TRBV5-4 and TRBJ2-3, with D uncertain. The CDR3 loop spans 18 amino acids. Trimming stripped 0 bases from V and 3 bases from J, with 20 bases between. CDR1 is SGHNT and CDR2 is YYREEE in the germline V gene (reference sequence). The CDR3 loop reads CASSLESAVVPATDTQYF. The CDR3 nucleotides are TGTGCCAGCAGCTTGGAGAGTGCGGTGGTTCCGGCTACAGATACGCAGTATTTT.

The V call is TRBV7-9, the J call TRBJ1-1; D may be TRBD1 (6 bases). This CDR3 has 16 residues. Germline assignment: CDR1 SEHNR and CDR2 FQNEAQ (reference sequence). V lost 0 bases and J 0 bases, leaving 11 bases between the germline ends. CDR3 DNA sequence: TGTGCCAGCAGCTTAGCGGGGGCGGGAGTGAACACTGAAGCTTTCTTT. It specifies CASSLAGAGVNTEAFF.

This sequence joins TRBV6-6 and TRBJ2-7; D not certain. Germline values: CDR1 MNHNY, CDR2 SVGAGI (reference sequence). V lost 5 bases, J lost 2 bases, and 7 bases lay in between. CDR3 size: 12 residues. CDR3 coding DNA: TGTGCCAGCAGTAACCGGGCCTACGAGCAGTACTTC. Protein: CASSNRAYEQYF.

J is TRBJ1-1 and V is TRBV6-5; D is perhaps TRBD1 (6 bases). There are 16 residues in the CDR3. CDR1 and CDR2 from the germline V gene are MNHEY and SVGAGI. V lost 2 bases to trimming and J lost 2 bases, with 15 bases between them. CDR3 amino acids: CASSYPRGAGNTEAFF. The CDR3 region has the DNA TGTGCCAGCAGTTACCCCCGGGGGGCTGGCAACACTGAAGCTTTCTTT.

The V call is TRBV11-3, the J call TRBJ2-3; perhaps TRBD2 as D (7 bases). The CDR3 extends over 15 amino acids. V was cut by 4 bases and J by 6 bases, with 17 bases left in between. Germline V gene sequence: CDR1 SGHNT, CDR2 YENEEA. The CDR3 reads CASSSWRGGADTQYF. Here the CDR3 DNA reads TGTGCCAGCAGCTCTTGGAGGGGGGGGGCCGATACGCAGTATTTT.

This clone was seen only once. The chain uses TRBV10-3 and TRBJ2-7; TRBD2 matches 10 bases. Losses at the gene ends were 2 bases for V and 0 bases for J; bases not matched to a gene: 1. The CDR3 has 15 amino acids. Germline V gives CDR1 ENHRY, CDR2 SYGVKD. CDR3 DNA: TGTGCCATCAGTGAGACTAGCGGGACCTCCTACGAGCAGTACTTC. Translating it yields CAISETSGTSYEQYF.

The V gene is TRBV11-2, the J gene TRBJ1-2; 7 bases line up with TRBD1. The CDR3 consists of 14 residues. Germline assignment: CDR1 SGHAT and CDR2 FQNNGV. The V segment lost 5 bases and the J segment 0 bases; nucleotides outside the gene matches: 3. The CDR3 sequence: CASSQGGSNYGYTF. CDR3 DNA: TGTGCCAGCAGCCAGGGGGGTTCTAACTATGGCTACACCTTC.

The rearrangement uses TRBV4-1 and TRBJ2-5; 9 bases agree with TRBD2. CDR3 length equals 17 residues. The V segment lost 5 bases and the J segment 1 base; nucleotides outside the gene matches: 11. The germline V gene has CDR1 MGHRA and CDR2 YSYEKL. The CDR3 here is CASSRSGGPAFQETQYF. CDR3 DNA sequence: TGCGCCAGCAGCAGAAGCGGGGGGCCCGCCTTCCAAGAGACCCAGTACTTC.

CDR3 amino acids: CASMPLGNPSYEQYF. The CDR3 DNA follows: TGTGCCAGCATGCCCCTAGGAAATCCCTCCTACGAGCAGTACTTC. The chain has TRBV6-1 and TRBJ2-7, with unresolved D. Trimming pared 7 bases from V and 0 bases from J, leaving 16 bases between. The germline gives CDR1 MNHNS, CDR2 SASEGT. There are 15 residues in the CDR3.

The chain joins TRBV7-2 to TRBJ1-5; D might be TRBD1 (6 bases). The germline CDR1 and CDR2 sequences are SGHTA and FQGNSA. V was shortened by 3 bases and J by 5 bases, with 14 bases between the two germline ends. CDR3 size: 15 residues. CDR3 amino acids: CASSLAGTQYQPQHF. The CDR3 DNA follows: TGTGCCAGCAGCTTGGCCGGGACACAGTATCAGCCCCAGCATTTT.

The rearrangement uses TRBV28 and TRBJ2-5; possible D gene TRBD2, 6 bases. The germline gives CDR1 MDHEN, CDR2 SYDVKM. Trimming stripped 6 bases from V and 4 bases from J, with 24 bases between. This CDR3 comprises 17 residues. CDR3 in DNA: TGTGCCAGCAGGCGGGAACTATCCGGGGGTCGGGGAGAGACCCAGTACTTC. Its protein is CASRRELSGGRGETQYF.

V usage is TRBV27 and J usage is TRBJ1-5; tentatively, D is TRBD1 (5 bases). CDR1 is MNHEY, CDR2 SMNVEV, per germline (reference sequence). V was cut by 4 bases and J by 4 bases, with 11 bases left in between. The CDR3 is made up of 14 amino acids. As DNA, the CDR3 is TGTGCCAGCAGTTCGGGGGTGGTAAATCAGCCCCAGCATTTT. Its translation is CASSSGVVNQPQHF.

The V and J genes are TRBV28 and TRBJ2-7, with D maybe TRBD2 (6 bases). Germline V gives CDR1 MDHEN, CDR2 SYDVKM. The CDR3 consists of 13 residues. The V gene lost 6 bases and the J gene lost 2 bases, with 11 bases spanning the gap. The CDR3 DNA is TGTGCCAGCAGGTTGGCGGGGACCTACGAGCAGTACTTC. Its translation is CASRLAGTYEQYF.

V usage is TRBV6-1 and J usage is TRBJ2-1; tentative D call: TRBD2 (5 bases). Germline values: CDR1 MNHNS, CDR2 SASEGT. Trimming shortened V by 8 bases and J by 4 bases, and 9 bases separated the two germline ends. This CDR3 spans 12 amino acids. Here the CDR3 reads CASRENYNEQFF. The CDR3 DNA reads TGTGCCAGCCGGGAAAATTACAATGAGCAGTTCTTC.

The rearrangement uses TRBV10-1 and TRBJ2-3; no reliable D call. Germline CDR1 and CDR2: WNHNN and SYGVQD (reference sequence). V lost 2 bases and J lost 4, with 7 bases in between. This CDR3 has 13 amino acids. As DNA, the CDR3 is TGCGCCAGCAGTGAGGAGAGTCCAGATACGCAGTATTTT. As protein: CASSEESPDTQYF.

The chain joins TRBV5-6 to TRBJ1-2; D perhaps matches TRBD1 (5 bases). Germline CDR1 reads SGHDT; CDR2 reads YYEEEE. Trimming pared 0 bases from V and 7 bases from J, leaving 19 bases between. CDR3 size: 16 residues. CDR3 residues: CASSLGRGILSTGYTF. CDR3 sequence (DNA): TGTGCCAGCAGCTTGGGTAGGGGTATACTATCCACTGGCTACACCTTC.

The chain combines TRBV6-5 with TRBJ2-5; no firm D call. The CDR3 loop spans 14 amino acids. Per germline, CDR1 MNHEY and CDR2 SVGAGI. The germline V and J ends were trimmed by 2 bases and 1 base, with 8 bases remaining between them. CDR3 bases: TGTGCCAGCAGTTACGGCGCGGTCCAAGAGACCCAGTACTTC. Amino acids: CASSYGAVQETQYF.

This clone appeared once. The J gene is TRBJ2-3, the V gene TRBV11-3, with TRBD2 matching 11 bases. CDR3 size: 16 residues. Germline V gene sequence: CDR1 SGHNT, CDR2 YENEEA. Trimming cost V 4 bases and J 2 bases; bases outside gene matches: 5. This CDR3 is CASSSGTSGYTDTQYF. Here the CDR3 DNA reads TGTGCCAGCAGCTCGGGGACTAGCGGTTACACAGATACGCAGTATTTT.

The J gene is TRBJ2-5, the V gene TRBV5-4, with D unclear. There are 14 residues in the CDR3. Trimming removed 0 bases from V and 9 bases from J, with 15 bases in between. Germline V gene lookup returns CDR1 SGHNT and CDR2 YYREEE (reference sequence). CDR3 DNA: TGTGCCAGCAGCTTGGGAGGCGTTGATGAGGCCCAGTACTTC. As protein: CASSLGGVDEAQYF.

The chain links TRBV30 to TRBJ2-5, with 7 bases identical to TRBD1. With 8 bases clipped from V and 4 bases from J, the junction kept 10 bases outside the gene matches. The germline V gene encodes CDR1 GTSNPN and CDR2 SVGIG (reference sequence). The CDR3 is made up of 13 amino acids. This CDR3 is CAGRTGAIETQYF. The CDR3 bases are TGTGCCGGAAGAACAGGGGCCATAGAGACCCAGTACTTC.

This rearrangement joins TRBV19 to TRBJ2-5; D remains unclear. The CDR3 is 13 residues long. From germline, CDR1 is LNHDA and CDR2 SQIVND (reference sequence). V was shortened by 1 base and J by 8 bases, with 11 bases between the two germline ends. The CDR3 nucleotides are TGTGCCAGTAGTATAGCGATGACTGGTACCCAGTACTTC. Its protein product is CASSIAMTGTQYF.

This chain connects TRBV28 to TRBJ1-1; D is possibly TRBD1 (5 bases). The germline gives CDR1 MDHEN, CDR2 SYDVKM. V lost 6 bases and J lost 1, with 24 bases in between. CDR3 length equals 18 residues. The CDR3, as DNA: TGTGCCAGCAGCCATATCCTCGGTGGGGGGGGACCGAACACTGAAGCTTTCTTT. Translated, it gives CASSHILGGGGPNTEAFF.

The chain links TRBV7-2 to TRBJ2-2; 7 nucleotides align to TRBD1. Per the germline V gene, CDR1 is SGHTA and CDR2 is FQGNSA. The CDR3 has 15 residues. With 5 bases clipped from V and 4 bases from J, the junction kept 7 bases outside the gene matches. CDR3 in DNA: TGTGCCAGCAGCCACCGGCCAGGGGGCACCGGGGAGCTGTTTTTT. The encoded protein is CASSHRPGGTGELFF.

The chain carries TRBV11-2 and TRBJ1-1; D gene ambiguous. This CDR3 has 14 residues. Germline CDR1 reads SGHAT; CDR2 reads FQNNGV. V was shortened by 3 bases and J by 4 bases, with 12 bases between the two germline ends. The CDR3 protein is CASSLNSGGTEAFF. Written as DNA, the CDR3 is TGTGCCAGCAGCTTGAACTCCGGAGGCACTGAAGCTTTCTTT.

The CDR3 nucleotides are TGTGCCAGCAGAAGCAGGGCTCTCAGCAATCAGCCCCAGCATTTT. Protein product: CASRSRALSNQPQHF. The chain links TRBV6-5 to TRBJ1-5, with a weak D call TRBD1 (5 bases). Trimming removed 6 bases from V and 1 base from J, with 13 bases in between. This CDR3 spans 15 amino acids. The germline V gene encodes CDR1 MNHEY and CDR2 SVGAGI.

The J gene is TRBJ2-1, the V gene TRBV7-9, with a weak D call TRBD1 (6 bases). V lost 2 bases to trimming and J lost 7 bases, with 21 bases between them. This CDR3 region has 17 residues. Germline V gene data show CDR1 as SEHNR and CDR2 as FQNEAQ (reference sequence). This chain's CDR3 is CASSLTPVVGGINEQFF. In DNA, the CDR3 is TGTGCCAGCAGCTTAACCCCGGTGGTAGGGGGAATAAATGAGCAGTTCTTC.